This paragraph covers one T cell receptor beta chain sequence. Its antigen is still unknown. Nothing much larger sits one base from this clone, and base qualities are not available. From cysteine to phenylalanine, the CDR3 is 13 amino acids long. Of all the DNA, just the CDR3 is kept, 39 bases in frame from base 1. A distance of 13 bases separates the germline ends of V and J, which lose 8 bases and 0 bases respectively. CDR1 and CDR2 are read off the germline V gene as SQVTM and ANQGSEA. The sample belongs to a study of T cells in localized non-small cell lung cancer (dated by TCRdb to 2020 to 2022). The study in broad terms: T cell repertoires of 200 to 300 early-stage NSCLC patients were analyzed, with tumors being compared against uninvolved tumor-adjacent lungs. The cohort comprised around 240 treatment-naïve NSCLC patients with resected, localized lung tumors. A mean age of about 66 years was recorded for the NSCLC patients, of whom approximately 130 were male and 85 to 110 were female. On the study overall, not on this receptor specifically: Because the study design was exploratory, TCR variables were selected using unadjusted p-values without false-discovery rate correction. Longer overall survival was associated with higher T cell density in blood, whereas shorter survival was associated with higher clonality in adjacent lung. Uninvolved tumor-adjacent lung showed the highest T cell clonality, higher than tumor, which suggests more focused antigenic responses in the uninvolved tumor-adjacent lung. Multi-region tumor sequencing was not performed, so intratumor heterogeneity could not be excluded. A median of about 61 of the top 100 tumor clones turned up in the paired uninvolved adjacent lung, and roughly 30 of those clones also ranked among the top 100 of that same adjacent lung.

At diagnosis, peripheral blood, uninvolved tumor-adjacent lung and tumor were collected and were preserved as a mix of fresh-frozen and FFPE material. The immunoSEQ Assay was used to sequence TCR beta CDR3 regions from DNA. Per the original workflow: T cell density was computed as TCR beta template counts normalized to usable DNA estimated by amplifying housekeeping genes. Richness was estimated with the preseqR package, extrapolating to 400,000 templates for PBMC samples and 120,000 templates for tissue samples. Clonality was calculated as one minus Pielou's evenness. To identify tissue-enriched TCRs, differential abundance testing was run on productive amino-acid clonotypes with a minimum total count of 5 and an alpha of 0.1. Repertoire overlap between compartments was quantified with the Jaccard Index and Morisita Overlap Index. GLIPH clustered TCR beta CDR3s with public tetramer-defined viral CDR3s; viral motifs required at least three viral sequences plus V-gene enrichment. Entries here come from immuneACCESS through TCRdb and include only in-frame sequences with V and J called. Some clones fail to appear in such tables; in the studies checked, an unresolved V gene covers under half of the shortfall, and the cause of the remainder is unknown. The V and J calls and clone size are taken from that table; D and trimming were inferred from the DNA. This sample comprises about 5,900 clones, approximately 24% of them detected only once. The ten largest account for approximately 9.8% of the sample.

The origin of this receptor is a female donor older than 55 with stage I lung adenocarcinoma. The sequence links TRBV29-1 to TRBJ1-1, with the D gene uncertain. Sample: lung tumor tissue, taken before any cancer treatment. The base sequence is TGCAGCTTTGTGGTGGATTTGAACACTGAAGCTTTCTTT. This translates into CSFVVDLNTEAFF.